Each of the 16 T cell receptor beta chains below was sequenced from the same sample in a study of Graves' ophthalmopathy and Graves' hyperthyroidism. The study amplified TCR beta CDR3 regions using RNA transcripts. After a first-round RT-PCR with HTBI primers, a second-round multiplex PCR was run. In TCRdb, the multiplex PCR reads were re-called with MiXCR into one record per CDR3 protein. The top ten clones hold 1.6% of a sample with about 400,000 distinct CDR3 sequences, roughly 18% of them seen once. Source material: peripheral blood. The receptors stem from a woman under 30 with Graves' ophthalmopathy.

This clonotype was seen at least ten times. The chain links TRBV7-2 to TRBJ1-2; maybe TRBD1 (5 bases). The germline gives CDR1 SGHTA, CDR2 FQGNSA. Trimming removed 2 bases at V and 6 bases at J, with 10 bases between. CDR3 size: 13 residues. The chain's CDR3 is CASSLMGVDGYTF. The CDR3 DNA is TGTGCCAGCAGCTTAATGGGGGTAGATGGCTACACCTTC.

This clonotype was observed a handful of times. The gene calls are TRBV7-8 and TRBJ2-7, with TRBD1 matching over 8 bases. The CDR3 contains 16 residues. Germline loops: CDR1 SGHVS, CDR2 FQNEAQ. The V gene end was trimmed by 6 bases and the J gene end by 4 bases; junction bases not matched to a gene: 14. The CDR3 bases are TGTGCCAGCAGTCCCGCTCTGGGACAGGCTTTATACGAGCAGTACTTC. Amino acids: CASSPALGQALYEQYF.

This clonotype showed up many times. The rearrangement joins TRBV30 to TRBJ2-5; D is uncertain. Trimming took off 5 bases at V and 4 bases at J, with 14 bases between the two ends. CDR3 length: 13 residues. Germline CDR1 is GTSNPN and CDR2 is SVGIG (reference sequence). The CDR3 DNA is TGTGCCTGGCGATCTAAAGGAGTAGAGACCCAGTACTTC. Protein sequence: CAWRSKGVETQYF.

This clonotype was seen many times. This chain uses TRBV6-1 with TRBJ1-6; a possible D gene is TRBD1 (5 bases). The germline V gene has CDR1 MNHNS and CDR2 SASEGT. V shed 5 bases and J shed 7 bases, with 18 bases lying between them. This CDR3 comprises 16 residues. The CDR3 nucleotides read TGTGCCAGCAGTCCCCGGGGTCGAGGGGAAAATTCACCCCTCCACTTT. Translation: CASSPRGRGENSPLHF.

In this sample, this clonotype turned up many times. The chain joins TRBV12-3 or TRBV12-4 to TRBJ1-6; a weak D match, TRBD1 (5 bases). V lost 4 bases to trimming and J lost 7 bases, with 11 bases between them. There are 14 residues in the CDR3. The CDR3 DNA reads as TGTGCCAGCAGTTACGGGGCAAGGAATTCACCCCTCCACTTT. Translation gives CASSYGARNSPLHF.

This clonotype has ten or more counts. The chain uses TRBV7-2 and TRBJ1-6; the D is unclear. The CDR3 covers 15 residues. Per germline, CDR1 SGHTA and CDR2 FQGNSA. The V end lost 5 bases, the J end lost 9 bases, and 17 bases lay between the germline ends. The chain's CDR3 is CASSLSTSMLSPLHF. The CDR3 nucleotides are TGTGCCAGCAGCCTAAGCACCTCTATGCTTTCACCCCTCCACTTT.

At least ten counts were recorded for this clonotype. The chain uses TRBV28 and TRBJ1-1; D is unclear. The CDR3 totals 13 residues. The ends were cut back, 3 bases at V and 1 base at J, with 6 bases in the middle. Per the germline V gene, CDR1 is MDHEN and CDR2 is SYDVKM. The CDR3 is CASSFSRNTEAFF. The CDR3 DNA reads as TGTGCCAGCAGTTTTTCCCGGAACACTGAAGCTTTCTTT.

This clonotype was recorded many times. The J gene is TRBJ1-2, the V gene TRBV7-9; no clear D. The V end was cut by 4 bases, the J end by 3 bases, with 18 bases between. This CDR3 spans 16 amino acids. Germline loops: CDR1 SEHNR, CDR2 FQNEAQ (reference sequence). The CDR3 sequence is CASSSTKKGRDYGYTF. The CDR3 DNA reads TGTGCCAGCAGCTCCACCAAAAAGGGCCGGGACTATGGCTACACCTTC.

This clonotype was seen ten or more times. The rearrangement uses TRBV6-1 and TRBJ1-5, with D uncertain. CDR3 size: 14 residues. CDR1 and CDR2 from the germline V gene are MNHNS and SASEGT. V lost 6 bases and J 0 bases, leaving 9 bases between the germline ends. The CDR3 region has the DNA TGTGCCAGCAGGCCCACACTTAGCAATCAGCCCCAGCATTTT. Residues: CASRPTLSNQPQHF.

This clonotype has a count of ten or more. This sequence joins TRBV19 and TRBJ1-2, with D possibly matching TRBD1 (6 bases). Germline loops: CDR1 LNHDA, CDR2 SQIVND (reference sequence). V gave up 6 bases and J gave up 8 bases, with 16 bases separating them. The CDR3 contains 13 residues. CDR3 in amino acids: CASRTSGVYGYTF. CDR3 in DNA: TGTGCCAGTAGGACTTCAGGGGTTTACGGCTACACCTTC.

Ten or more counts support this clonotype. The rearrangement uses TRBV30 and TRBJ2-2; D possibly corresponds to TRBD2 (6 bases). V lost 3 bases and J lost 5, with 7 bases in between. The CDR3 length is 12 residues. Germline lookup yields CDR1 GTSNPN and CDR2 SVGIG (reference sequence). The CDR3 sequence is CAWSAGTGELFF. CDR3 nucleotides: TGTGCCTGGAGCGCGGGAACCGGGGAGCTGTTTTTT.

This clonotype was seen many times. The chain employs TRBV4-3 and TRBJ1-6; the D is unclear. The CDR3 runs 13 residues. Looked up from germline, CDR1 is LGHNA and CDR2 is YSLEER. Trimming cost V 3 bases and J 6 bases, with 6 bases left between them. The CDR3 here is CASSQLTNSPLHF. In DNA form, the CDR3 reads TGCGCCAGCAGCCAGCTGACTAATTCACCCCTCCACTTT.

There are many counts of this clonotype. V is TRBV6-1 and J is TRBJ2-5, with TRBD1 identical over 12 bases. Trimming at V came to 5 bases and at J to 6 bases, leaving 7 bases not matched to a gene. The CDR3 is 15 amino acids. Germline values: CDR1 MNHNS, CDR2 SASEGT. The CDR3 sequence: CASSPGTGGEKTQYF. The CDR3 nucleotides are TGTGCCAGCAGTCCCGGGACAGGGGGCGAGAAGACCCAGTACTTC.

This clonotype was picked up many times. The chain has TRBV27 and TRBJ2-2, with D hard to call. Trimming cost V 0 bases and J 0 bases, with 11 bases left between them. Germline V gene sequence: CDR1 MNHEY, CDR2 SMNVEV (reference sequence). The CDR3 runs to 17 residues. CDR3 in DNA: TGTGCCAGCAGTTTATCGGTCAGGCTATCGAACACCGGGGAGCTGTTTTTT. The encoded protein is CASSLSVRLSNTGELFF.

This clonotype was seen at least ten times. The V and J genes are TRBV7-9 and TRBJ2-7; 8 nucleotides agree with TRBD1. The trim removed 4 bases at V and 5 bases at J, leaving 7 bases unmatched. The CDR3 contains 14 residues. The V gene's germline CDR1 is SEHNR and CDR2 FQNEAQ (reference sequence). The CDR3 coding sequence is TGTGCCAGCAGCTCCCTCACGGACAGGGACGAGCAGTACTTC. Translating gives CASSSLTDRDEQYF. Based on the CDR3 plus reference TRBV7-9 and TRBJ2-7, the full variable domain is DTGVSQNPRHKITKRGQNVTFRCDPISEHNRLYWYRQTLGQGPEFLTYFQNEAQLEKSRLLSDRFSAERPKGSFSTLEIQRTEQGDSAMYLCASSSLTDRDEQYFGPGTRLTVT.

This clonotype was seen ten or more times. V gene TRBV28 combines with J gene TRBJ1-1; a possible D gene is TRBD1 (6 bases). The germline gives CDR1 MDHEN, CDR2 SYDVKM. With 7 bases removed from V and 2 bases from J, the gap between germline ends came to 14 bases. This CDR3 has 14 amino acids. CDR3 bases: TGTGCCAGCACCTCCTTCGGGGGCAACACTGAAGCTTTCTTT. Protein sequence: CASTSFGGNTEAFF.